One sample yielded the 2 T cell receptor beta chains listed below, sequenced in a study of siplizumab effects on memory and regulatory T cells (dated by TCRdb to the late 2010s). The method behind the library was the immunoSEQ multiplex PCR assay. This is the immuneACCESS table as TCRdb keeps it, with only in-frame sequences that have V and J called. A part of the clones is gone; compared with another copy, unresolved V genes explain less than half, and the rest is unexplained. This sample lists under 150,000 clones; less than 95% were detected once. Roughly 1.5% of the sample lies in the top ten. The specimen was non-Treg CD4+ T cells sorted from blood. The sample's cell subset or site label, in plain terms: FACS-sorted unstimulated CD4+ non-regulatory T cells. All receptors come from a human donor in good health.

This chain uses TRBV9 with TRBJ2-7; 7 bases fit TRBD1. CDR1 is SGDLS and CDR2 is YYNGEE in the germline V gene. V shed 3 bases and J 0 bases; nucleotides not matched to a gene: 9. CDR3 length equals 16 residues. The CDR3 spells CASSEAPDRSSYEQYF. CDR3 DNA sequence: TGTGCCAGCAGCGAGGCTCCGGACAGGAGCTCCTACGAGCAGTACTTC. Full variable domain (outside the CDR3, taken from reference TRBV9 and TRBJ2-7): DSGVTQTPKHLITATGQRVTLRCSPRSGDLSVYWYQQSLDQGLQFLIQYYNGEERAKGNILERFSAQQFPDLHSELNLSSLELGDSALYFCASSEAPDRSSYEQYFGPGTRLTVT.

The chain links TRBV25-1 to TRBJ2-5; D might be TRBD1 (6 bases). V gave up 7 bases and J gave up 5 bases, with 11 bases separating them. The CDR3 spans 12 residues. Germline loops: CDR1 MGHDK, CDR2 SYGVNS. The CDR3 DNA sequence: TGTGCCAGCACTAGGCAGGGGGAGACCCAGTACTTC. Residues: CASTRQGETQYF. The variable domain in full, completed from reference TRBV25-1 and TRBJ2-5, reads EADIYQTPRYLVIGTGKKITLECSQTMGHDKMYWYQQDPGMELHLIHYSYGVNSTEKGDLSSESTVSRIRTEHFPLTLESARPSHTSQYLCASTRQGETQYFGPGTRLLVL.